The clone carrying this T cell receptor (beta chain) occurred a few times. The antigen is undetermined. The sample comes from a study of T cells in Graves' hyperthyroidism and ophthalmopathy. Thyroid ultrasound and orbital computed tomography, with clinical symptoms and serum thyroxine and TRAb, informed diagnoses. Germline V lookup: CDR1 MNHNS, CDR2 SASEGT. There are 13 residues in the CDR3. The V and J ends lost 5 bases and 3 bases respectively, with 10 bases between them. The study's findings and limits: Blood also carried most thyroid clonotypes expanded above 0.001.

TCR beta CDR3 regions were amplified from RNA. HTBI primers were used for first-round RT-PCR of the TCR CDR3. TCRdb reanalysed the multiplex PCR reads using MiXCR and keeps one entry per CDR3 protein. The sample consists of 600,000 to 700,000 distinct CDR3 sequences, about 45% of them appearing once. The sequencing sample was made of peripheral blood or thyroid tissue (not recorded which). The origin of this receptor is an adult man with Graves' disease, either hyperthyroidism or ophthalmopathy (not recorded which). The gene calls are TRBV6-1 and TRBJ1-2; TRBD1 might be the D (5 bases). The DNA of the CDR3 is TGTGCCAGCAGTTATGGGGCAGACTATGGCTACACCTTC. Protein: CASSYGADYGYTF.